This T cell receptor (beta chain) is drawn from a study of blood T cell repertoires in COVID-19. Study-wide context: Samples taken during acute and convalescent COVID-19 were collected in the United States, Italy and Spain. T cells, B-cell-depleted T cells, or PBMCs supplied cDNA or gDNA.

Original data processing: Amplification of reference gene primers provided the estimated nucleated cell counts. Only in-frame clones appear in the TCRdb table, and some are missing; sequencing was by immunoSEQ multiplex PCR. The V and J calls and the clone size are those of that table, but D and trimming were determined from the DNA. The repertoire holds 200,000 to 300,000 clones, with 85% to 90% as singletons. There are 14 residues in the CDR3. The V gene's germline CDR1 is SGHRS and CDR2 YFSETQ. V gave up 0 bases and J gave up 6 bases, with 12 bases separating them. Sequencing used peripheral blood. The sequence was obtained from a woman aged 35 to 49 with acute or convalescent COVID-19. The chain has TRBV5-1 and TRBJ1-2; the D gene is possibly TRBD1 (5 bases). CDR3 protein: CASSLEQAGDGYTF. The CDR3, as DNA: TGCGCCAGCAGCTTGGAACAGGCCGGAGATGGCTACACCTTC.